The T cell receptor beta chain described here comes from a study of blood T cell repertoires in COVID-19. Study-level background: There were acute and convalescent COVID-19 samples, and they came from the United States, Italy and Spain. PBMCs, B-cell-depleted T cells, or T cells provided the cDNA or gDNA that made up the material.

In the authors' methods: Reference gene primer amplification gave nucleated cell count estimates. TCRdb keeps only in-frame clones here, not all; method: immunoSEQ multiplex PCR. D and trimming were read from the DNA, whereas the V and J calls and clone size are those reported in that table. This table has about 180,000 clones, around 80% appearing once. J lost 8 bases, V lost 6 bases, and 7 bases had no gene match. This CDR3 is 14 amino acids long. Germline V gene sequence: CDR1 MNHEY, CDR2 SVGAGI. The receptor was derived from a woman in her thirties or forties with COVID-19, enrolled during active disease. Sequenced sample: peripheral blood. The J gene is TRBJ1-5, the V gene TRBV6-5; 10 bases fit TRBD1. The CDR3 DNA follows: TGTGCCAGCAGCTTGGACAGGGGGTTTAAGCCCCAGCATTTT. Amino acid sequence: CASSLDRGFKPQHF.